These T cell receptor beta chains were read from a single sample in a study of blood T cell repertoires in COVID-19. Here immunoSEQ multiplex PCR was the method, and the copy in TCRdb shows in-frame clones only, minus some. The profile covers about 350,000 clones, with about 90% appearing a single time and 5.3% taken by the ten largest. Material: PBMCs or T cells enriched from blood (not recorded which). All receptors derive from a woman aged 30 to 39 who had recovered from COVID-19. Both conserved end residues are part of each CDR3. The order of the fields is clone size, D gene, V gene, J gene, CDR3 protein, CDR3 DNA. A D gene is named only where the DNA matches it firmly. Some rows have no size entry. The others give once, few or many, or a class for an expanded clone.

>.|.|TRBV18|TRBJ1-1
CASSPGRSGEAFF
TGTGCCAGCTCACCCGGACGGAGCGGTGAAGCTTTCTTT
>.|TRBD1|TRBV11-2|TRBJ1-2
CASSLVVGEVGTGIYGYTF
TGTGCCAGCAGCTTAGTGGTGGGGGAAGTAGGGACAGGGATCTATGGCTACACCTTC
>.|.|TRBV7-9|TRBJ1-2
CASSPGRGLGYGYTF
TGTGCCAGCAGCCCAGGGCGGGGATTAGGCTATGGCTACACCTTC
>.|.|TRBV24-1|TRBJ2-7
CATSDGHYKQYF
TGTGCCACCAGTGATGGTCACTATAAGCAGTACTTC
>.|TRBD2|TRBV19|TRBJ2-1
CASSRTSGRNEQFF
TGTGCCAGTAGTCGGACTAGCGGGAGGAATGAGCAGTTCTTC
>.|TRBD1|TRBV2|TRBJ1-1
CASRKRGLAEAFF
TGTGCCAGCCGAAAGAGGGGGCTGGCTGAAGCTTTCTTT
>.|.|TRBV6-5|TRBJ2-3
CASSYYGGAPDTQYF
TGTGCCAGCAGTTATTACGGCGGAGCCCCAGATACGCAGTATTTT
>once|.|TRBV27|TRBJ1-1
CASSFGGMITEAFF
TGTGCCAGCAGTTTCGGGGGGATGATAACTGAAGCTTTCTTT
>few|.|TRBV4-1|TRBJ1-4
CASSQIKSTAGEKLFF
TGCGCCAGCAGCCAAATAAAAAGCACAGCTGGCGAAAAACTGTTTTTT
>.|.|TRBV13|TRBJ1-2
CASSLRTAIYGYTF
TGTGCCAGCAGCCTAAGGACAGCGATATATGGCTACACCTTC
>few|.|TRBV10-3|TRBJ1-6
CAISTLRRGASPLHF
TGTGCCATCAGTACCCTGCGCAGGGGAGCTTCACCCCTCCACTTT
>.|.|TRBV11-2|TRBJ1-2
CASSLTRTEAYGYTF
TGTGCCAGCAGCTTAACCCGGACAGAGGCCTATGGCTACACCTTC
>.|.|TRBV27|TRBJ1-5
CASRRDVYQPQHF
TGTGCCAGCAGGCGGGACGTGTATCAGCCCCAGCATTTT
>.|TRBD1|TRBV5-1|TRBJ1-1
CASSSQGASTEAFF
TGCGCCAGCAGCTCCCAGGGGGCGAGTACTGAAGCTTTCTTT
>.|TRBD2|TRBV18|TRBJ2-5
CASSPLAGASGQETQYF
TGTGCCAGCTCACCCCTGGCCGGGGCTAGCGGGCAAGAGACCCAGTACTTC
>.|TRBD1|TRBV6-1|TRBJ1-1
CASSERGTGGTEAFF
TGTGCCAGCAGTGAAAGGGGCACAGGGGGGACTGAAGCTTTCTTT
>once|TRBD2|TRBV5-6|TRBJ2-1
CASSERGLGEQFF
TGTGCCAGCAGCGAGCGGGGGTTGGGTGAGCAGTTCTTC
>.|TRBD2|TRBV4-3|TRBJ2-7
CASSRILGAGGPGEQYF
TGCGCCAGCAGCCGGATTCTGGGAGCGGGGGGGCCGGGAGAGCAGTACTTC
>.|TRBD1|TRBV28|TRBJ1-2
CASRKQGAGGYTF
TGTGCCAGCAGGAAGCAGGGGGCTGGTGGCTACACCTTC
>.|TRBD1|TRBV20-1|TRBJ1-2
CSASSGQGGYGYTF
TGCAGTGCTAGTTCCGGACAGGGTGGCTATGGCTACACCTTC
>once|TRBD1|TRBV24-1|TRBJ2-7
CATSDTGTGRPYEQYF
TGTGCCACCAGTGATACCGGGACAGGGAGACCCTACGAGCAGTACTTC
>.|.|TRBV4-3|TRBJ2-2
CASSPGLARAGELFF
TGCGCCAGCAGCCCGGGACTGGCTCGAGCCGGGGAGCTGTTTTTT
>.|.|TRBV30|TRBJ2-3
CAWKDLLRSDTQYF
TGTGCCTGGAAAGACCTCCTGCGGTCGGATACGCAGTATTTT